This T cell receptor beta chain was sequenced for a study of T cells after yellow fever vaccination (dated by TCRdb to between 2017 and 2020). As for the study more broadly: Libraries from fractions with low cell numbers were prepared with the SMART-Seq v4 Ultra Low Input RNA kit. To follow T-cell clones before and after primary and booster YFV17D yellow fever vaccination, bulk TCR alpha and beta repertoires were sequenced over time. Two healthy male donors, one aged 18 to 30 and one aged 30 to 40 years, made up the cohort. Bulk PBMC replicates and cell subsets were isolated from blood drawn at multiple timepoints before and after both primary and secondary immunization.

In this sample, this clonotype turned up many times. Its antigen has not been determined. No base-level quality is on record; no much larger clone is a single base apart. Beyond this particular receptor, the publication reports: Compared with the primary T-cell response, the secondary T-cell response was faster but weaker, reaching its peak on day 5 rather than on day 15. Because the study included only a couple of donors, the extent to which the findings can be generalized is limited. FACS-sorted repertoires could contain abundant contaminating clonotypes from the bulk population, so computational filtering was required. Most clones expanded after primary vaccination were re-detected after the booster (almost 98% of CD4 and around 88% of CD8), suggesting broad memory maintenance. A small share of clonotypes was detected in both CD4 and CD8 compartments, with the overlap likely arising from convergent recombination.

This sample's treatment or condition label indicates: live attenuated yellow fever vaccine strain. PBMCs were isolated from peripheral blood using a standard Ficoll-Paque protocol. Dynabeads CD4 and CD8 positive selection kits were used to isolate CD4 and CD8 T-cell fractions. TriZol was used to extract RNA from bulk PBMCs, from CD4 and CD8 fractions, and from dextramer-positive and dextramer-negative fractions. TCR cDNA was synthesized by 5'RACE template switching, which introduced a universal primer site and unique molecular identifiers. Priming for cDNA synthesis came from both the TCR alpha and TCR beta constant segments. Two PCR steps were used to amplify libraries, with sample barcodes and sequencing adapters being added in the second step. Sequencing of the libraries was done on either Illumina HiSeq 2500 (2x100 bp) or NovaSeq (2x150 bp). Concerning the study's data processing: MIGEC was used to demultiplex reads and collapse the reads into UMI consensus sequences, and MiXCR was used for V(D)J alignment. Using edgeR on replicate PBMC samples, clonotypes were called vaccine-responding if FDR was below 0.01 and the log2 fold change was above 5 up to day 15. Each bulk clonotype received a CD4 or CD8 identity based on whether the sequenced CD4 or CD8 repertoire contained that clonotype at higher abundance. Through fastp at Q25 and MiXCR, TCRdb rebuilt clones from the public reads, retaining in-frame beta chains. CDR3 protein sequences are deduplicated, and each keeps its most common genes and DNA. The V and J calls were not made by the authors but by TCRdb's processing. This sample has about 110,000 distinct CDR3 sequences in its table, and 8.4% of those were observed once. The ten most abundant clones make up around 25% of the sample.

This receptor was obtained from a man under 40 who received the YFV17D yellow fever vaccine. Sequencing used CD8+ T cells sorted from PBMCs, obtained 45 days after the yellow fever booster vaccination.

Here the CDR3 is given as CSASLTGANVLTF. Here is the DNA: TGCAGTGCTAGCTTGACTGGGGCCAACGTCCTGACTTTC. The rearranged segments are TRBV20-1 and TRBJ2-6, with no confidently assigned D gene. CDR1 and CDR2 (DFQATT, SNEGSKA) derive from the germline V gene (reference sequence). The CDR3 measures 13 amino acids from cysteine to phenylalanine. This entry keeps only the CDR3 DNA: 39 bases, framed from base 1. V drops 3 bases and J drops 2 bases, leaving 5 bases in between.